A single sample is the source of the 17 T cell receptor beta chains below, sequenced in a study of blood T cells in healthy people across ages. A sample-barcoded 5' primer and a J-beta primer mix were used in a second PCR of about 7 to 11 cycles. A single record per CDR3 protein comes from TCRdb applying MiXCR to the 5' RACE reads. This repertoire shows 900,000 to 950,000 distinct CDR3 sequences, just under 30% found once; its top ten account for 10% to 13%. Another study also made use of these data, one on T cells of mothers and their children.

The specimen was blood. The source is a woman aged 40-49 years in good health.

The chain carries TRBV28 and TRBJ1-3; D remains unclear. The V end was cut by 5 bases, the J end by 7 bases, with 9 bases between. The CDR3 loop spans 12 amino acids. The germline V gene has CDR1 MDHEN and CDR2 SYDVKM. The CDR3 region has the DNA TGTGCCAGCAGTCCTCTTGGGAACACCATATATTTT. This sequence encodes CASSPLGNTIYF. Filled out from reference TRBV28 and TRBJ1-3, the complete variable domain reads DVKVTQSSRYLVKRTGEKVFLECVQDMDHENMFWYRQDPGLGLRLIYFSYDVKMKEKGDIPEGYSVSREKKERFSLILESASTNQTSMYLCASSPLGNTIYFGEGSWLTVV.

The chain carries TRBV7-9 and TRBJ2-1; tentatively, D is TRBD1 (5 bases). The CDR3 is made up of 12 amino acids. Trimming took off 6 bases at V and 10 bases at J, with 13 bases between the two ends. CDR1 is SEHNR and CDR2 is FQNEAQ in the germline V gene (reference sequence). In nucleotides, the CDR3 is TGTGCCAGCAGTGCGACAGCTATCGAGCAGTTCTTC. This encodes CASSATAIEQFF.

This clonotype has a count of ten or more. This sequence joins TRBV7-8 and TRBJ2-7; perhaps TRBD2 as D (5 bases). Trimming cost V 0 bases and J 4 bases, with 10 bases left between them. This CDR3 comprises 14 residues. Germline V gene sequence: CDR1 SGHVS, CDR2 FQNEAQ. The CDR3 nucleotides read TGTGCCAGCAGCTTAGCGCGGGCAGCATACGAGCAGTACTTC. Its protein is CASSLARAAYEQYF.

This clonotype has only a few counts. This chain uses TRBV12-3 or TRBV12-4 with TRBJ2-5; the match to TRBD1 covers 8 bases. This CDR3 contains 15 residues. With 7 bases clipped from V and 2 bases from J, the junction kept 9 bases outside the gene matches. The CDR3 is CASTLGQGRQETQYF. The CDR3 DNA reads TGTGCCAGCACCCTAGGACAGGGTCGTCAAGAGACCCAGTACTTC.

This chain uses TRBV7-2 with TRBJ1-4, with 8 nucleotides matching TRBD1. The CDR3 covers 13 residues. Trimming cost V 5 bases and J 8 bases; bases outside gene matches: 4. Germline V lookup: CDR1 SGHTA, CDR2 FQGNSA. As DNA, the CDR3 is TGTGCCAGCAGCACTAGGACAGGGGAAAAACTGTTTTTT. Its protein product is CASSTRTGEKLFF.

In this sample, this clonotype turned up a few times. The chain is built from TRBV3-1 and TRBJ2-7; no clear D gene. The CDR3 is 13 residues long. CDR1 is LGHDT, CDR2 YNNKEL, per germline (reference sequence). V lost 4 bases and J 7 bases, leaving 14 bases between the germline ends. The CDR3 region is CASSPEWAREQYF. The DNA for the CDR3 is TGTGCCAGCAGCCCCGAGTGGGCGCGGGAGCAGTACTTC.

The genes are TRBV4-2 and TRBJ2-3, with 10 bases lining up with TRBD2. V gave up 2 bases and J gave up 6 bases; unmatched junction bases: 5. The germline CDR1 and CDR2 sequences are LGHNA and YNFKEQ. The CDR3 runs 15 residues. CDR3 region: CASSQMSGGADTQYF. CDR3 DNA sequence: TGTGCCAGCAGCCAAATGAGCGGGGGGGCTGATACGCAGTATTTT.

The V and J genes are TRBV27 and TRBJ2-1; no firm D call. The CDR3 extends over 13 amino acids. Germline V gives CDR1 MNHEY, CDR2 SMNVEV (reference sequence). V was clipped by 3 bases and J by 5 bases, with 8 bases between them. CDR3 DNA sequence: TGTGCCAGCAGTTTGAGGCACCACAATGAGCAGTTCTTC. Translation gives CASSLRHHNEQFF.

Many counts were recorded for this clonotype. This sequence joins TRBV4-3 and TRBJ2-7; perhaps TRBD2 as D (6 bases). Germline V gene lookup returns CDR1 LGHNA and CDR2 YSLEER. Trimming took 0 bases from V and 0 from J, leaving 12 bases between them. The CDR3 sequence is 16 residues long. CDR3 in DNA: TGCGCCAGCAGCCAAGATCTCCGGGGGTCCTCCTACGAGCAGTACTTC. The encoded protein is CASSQDLRGSSYEQYF.

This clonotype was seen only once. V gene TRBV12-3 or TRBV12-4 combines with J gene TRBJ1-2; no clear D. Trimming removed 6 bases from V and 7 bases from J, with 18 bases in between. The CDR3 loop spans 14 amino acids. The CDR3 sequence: CASSPAAVRGGYTF. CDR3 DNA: TGTGCCAGCAGCCCGGCCGCGGTCCGGGGTGGCTACACCTTC.

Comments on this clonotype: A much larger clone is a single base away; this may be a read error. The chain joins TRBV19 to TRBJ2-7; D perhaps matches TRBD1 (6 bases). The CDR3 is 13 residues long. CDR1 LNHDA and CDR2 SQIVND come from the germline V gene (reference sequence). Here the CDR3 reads CAGSMYRAYEQYF. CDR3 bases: TGTGCCGGTAGTATGTACAGGGCCTACGAGCAGTACTTC.

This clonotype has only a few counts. The CDR3 sequence is CSAPPSEGGAYEQYF. DNA of the CDR3: TGCAGTGCTCCCCCCTCGGAGGGGGGGGCCTACGAGCAGTACTTC. The chain employs TRBV20-1 and TRBJ2-7, with D possibly being TRBD2 (7 bases). Trimming took 5 bases from V and 2 from J, leaving 19 bases between them. The CDR3 is 15 residues long. Germline V gene sequence: CDR1 DFQATT, CDR2 SNEGSKA (reference sequence).

CDR3 in DNA: TGCGCCAGCAGCCAATCCGGGACAGGGGTCTCCTACGAGCAGTACTTC. It yields the protein CASSQSGTGVSYEQYF. This chain joins TRBV4-3 and TRBJ2-7; 10 bases align to TRBD1. V shed 2 bases and J 0 bases; nucleotides not matched to a gene: 4. This CDR3 has 16 residues. Germline CDR1 is LGHNA and CDR2 is YSLEER.

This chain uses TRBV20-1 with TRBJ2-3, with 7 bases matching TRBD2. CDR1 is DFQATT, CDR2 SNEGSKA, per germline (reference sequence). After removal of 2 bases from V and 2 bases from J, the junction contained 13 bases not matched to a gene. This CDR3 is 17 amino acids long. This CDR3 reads CSARPYPASGFTDTQYF. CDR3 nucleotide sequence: TGCAGTGCTAGACCTTACCCGGCTAGCGGATTCACAGATACGCAGTATTTT.

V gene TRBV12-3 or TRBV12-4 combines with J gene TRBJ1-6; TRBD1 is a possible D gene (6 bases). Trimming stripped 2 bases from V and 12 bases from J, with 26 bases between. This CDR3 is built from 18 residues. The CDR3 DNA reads TGTGCCAGCAGTTTATACAGGGTAGCAGTTCAAGCGGTGGGACCCCTCCACTTT. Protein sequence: CASSLYRVAVQAVGPLHF.

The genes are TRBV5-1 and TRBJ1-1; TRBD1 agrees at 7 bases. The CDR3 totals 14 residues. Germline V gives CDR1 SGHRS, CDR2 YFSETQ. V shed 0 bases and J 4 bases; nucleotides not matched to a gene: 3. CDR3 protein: CASSLDRGTTEAFF. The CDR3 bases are TGCGCCAGCAGCTTGGACAGGGGAACCACTGAAGCTTTCTTT.

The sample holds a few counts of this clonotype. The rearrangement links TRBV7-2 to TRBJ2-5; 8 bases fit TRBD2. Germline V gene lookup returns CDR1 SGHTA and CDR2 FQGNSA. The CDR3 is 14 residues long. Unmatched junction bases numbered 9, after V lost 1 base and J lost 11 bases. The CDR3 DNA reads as TGTGCCAGCAGCTTAGTTCGGGGGGGACAAGAGCAGTACTTC. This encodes CASSLVRGGQEQYF. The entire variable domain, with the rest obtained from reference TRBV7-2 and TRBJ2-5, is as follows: GAGVSQSPSNKVTEKGKDVELRCDPISGHTALYWYRQSLGQGLEFLIYFQGNSAPDKSGLPSDRFSAERTGGSVSTLTIQRTQQEDSAVYLCASSLVRGGQEQYFGPGTRLLVL.